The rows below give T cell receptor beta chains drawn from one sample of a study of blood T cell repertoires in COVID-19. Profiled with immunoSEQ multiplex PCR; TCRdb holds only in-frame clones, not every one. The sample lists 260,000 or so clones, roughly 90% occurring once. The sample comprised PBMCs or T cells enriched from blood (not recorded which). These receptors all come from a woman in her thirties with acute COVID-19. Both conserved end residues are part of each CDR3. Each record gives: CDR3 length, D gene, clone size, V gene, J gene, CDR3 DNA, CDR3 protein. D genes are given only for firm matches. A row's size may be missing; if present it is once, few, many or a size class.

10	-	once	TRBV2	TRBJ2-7	TGTGCCAGCAGGGGGCTCGAGCAGTACTTC	CASRGLEQYF
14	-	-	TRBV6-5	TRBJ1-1	TGTGCCAGCACCAAGACAGAGGCGAACACTGAAGCTTTCTTT	CASTKTEANTEAFF
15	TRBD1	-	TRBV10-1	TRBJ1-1	TGCGCCAGCAGTGAATCAGGGGGTGTAGACACTGAAGCTTTCTTT	CASSESGGVDTEAFF
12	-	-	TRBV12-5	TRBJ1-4	TGTGCTAGTGGTTCGGGAGAGGAAAAACTGTTTTTT	CASGSGEEKLFF
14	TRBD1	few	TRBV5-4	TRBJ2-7	TGTGCCAGCAGCGGGGGACAGGGGGCGGACGAGCAGTACTTC	CASSGGQGADEQYF
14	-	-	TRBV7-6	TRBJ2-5	TGTGCCAGCAGCTTAGCTTGGGGCAGGGAGACCCAGTACTTC	CASSLAWGRETQYF
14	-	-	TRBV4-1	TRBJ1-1	TGCGCCAGCAGCCAAGATCCGGGAATGGAAGAAGCTTTCTTT	CASSQDPGMEEAFF
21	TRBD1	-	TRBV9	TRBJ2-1	TGTGCCAGCAGCGTTGGGATTTTATGGGGACAGGGGTCAAGCTCCTACAATGAGCAGTTCTTC	CASSVGILWGQGSSSYNEQFF
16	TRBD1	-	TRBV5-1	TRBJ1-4	TGCGCCAGCAGCTTTTTCTGGACAGGGAGGGAAGAAAAACTGTTTTTT	CASSFFWTGREEKLFF
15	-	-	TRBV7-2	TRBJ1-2	TGTGCCAGCAGCTTATGGACAACGGAATCTTATGGCTACACCTTC	CASSLWTTESYGYTF
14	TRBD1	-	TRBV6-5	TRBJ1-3	TGTGCCAGCAGTTTGGGACAGCTTTCGGACACCATATATTTT	CASSLGQLSDTIYF
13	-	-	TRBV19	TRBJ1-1	TGTGCCAGTAGATTTCAACGAGGCACTGAAGCTTTCTTT	CASRFQRGTEAFF
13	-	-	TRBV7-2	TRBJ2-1	TGTGCCAGCAGCTTTAACGGGGGATTAGAGCAGTTCTTC	CASSFNGGLEQFF